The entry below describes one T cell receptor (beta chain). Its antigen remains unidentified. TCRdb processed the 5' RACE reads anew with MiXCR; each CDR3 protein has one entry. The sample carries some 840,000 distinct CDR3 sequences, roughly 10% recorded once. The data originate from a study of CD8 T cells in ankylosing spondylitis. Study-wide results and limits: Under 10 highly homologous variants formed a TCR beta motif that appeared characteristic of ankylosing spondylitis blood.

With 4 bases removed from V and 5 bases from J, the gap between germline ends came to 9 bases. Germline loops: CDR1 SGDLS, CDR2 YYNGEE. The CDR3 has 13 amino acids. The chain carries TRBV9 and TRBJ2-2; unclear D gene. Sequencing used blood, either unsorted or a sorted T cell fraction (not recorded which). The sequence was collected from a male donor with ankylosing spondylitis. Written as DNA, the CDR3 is TGTGCCAGCAGCCCCTCCAGTACCGGGGAGCTGTTTTTT. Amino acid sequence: CASSPSSTGELFF.